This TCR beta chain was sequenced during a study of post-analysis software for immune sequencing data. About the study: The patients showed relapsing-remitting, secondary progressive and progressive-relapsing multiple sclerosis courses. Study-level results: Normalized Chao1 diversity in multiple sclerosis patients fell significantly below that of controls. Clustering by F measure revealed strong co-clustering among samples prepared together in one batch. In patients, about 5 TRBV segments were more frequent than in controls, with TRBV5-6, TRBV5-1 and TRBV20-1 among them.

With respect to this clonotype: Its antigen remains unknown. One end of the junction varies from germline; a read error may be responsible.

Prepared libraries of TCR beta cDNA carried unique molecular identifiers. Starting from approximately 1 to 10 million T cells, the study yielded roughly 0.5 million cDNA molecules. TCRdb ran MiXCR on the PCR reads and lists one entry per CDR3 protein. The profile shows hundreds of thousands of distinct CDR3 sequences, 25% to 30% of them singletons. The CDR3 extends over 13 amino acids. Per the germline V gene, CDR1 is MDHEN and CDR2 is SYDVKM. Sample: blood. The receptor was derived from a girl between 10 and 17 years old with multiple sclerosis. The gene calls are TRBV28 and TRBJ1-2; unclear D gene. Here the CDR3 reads CASSAGRNYDYTF. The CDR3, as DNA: TGTGCCAGCAGTGCAGGACGGAACTATGACTACACCTTC.